The clone carrying this T cell receptor (beta chain) was seen many times. RNA transcripts gave rise to amplified TCR beta CDR3 regions. The HTBI primer set drove a first-round RT-PCR of the TCR CDR3. MiXCR was run by TCRdb on the multiplex PCR reads, yielding one entry per CDR3 protein. This sample has about 520,000 distinct CDR3 sequences, with around 24% found just once. The entry originates in a study of T cells in Graves' hyperthyroidism and ophthalmopathy. With V trimmed by 3 bases and J by 5 bases, 3 bases remained unmatched. Looked up from germline, CDR1 is DFQATT and CDR2 is SNEGSKA (reference sequence). The CDR3 consists of 14 residues.

The TCR was taken from a woman under 40 with Graves' ophthalmopathy. J is TRBJ1-5 and V is TRBV20-1, with TRBD1 matching 11 bases. Sequencing was done on a sample of blood. CDR3 protein: CSARRTGGDQPQHF. The CDR3 region has the DNA TGCAGTGCTAGGAGGACAGGGGGCGATCAGCCCCAGCATTTT.